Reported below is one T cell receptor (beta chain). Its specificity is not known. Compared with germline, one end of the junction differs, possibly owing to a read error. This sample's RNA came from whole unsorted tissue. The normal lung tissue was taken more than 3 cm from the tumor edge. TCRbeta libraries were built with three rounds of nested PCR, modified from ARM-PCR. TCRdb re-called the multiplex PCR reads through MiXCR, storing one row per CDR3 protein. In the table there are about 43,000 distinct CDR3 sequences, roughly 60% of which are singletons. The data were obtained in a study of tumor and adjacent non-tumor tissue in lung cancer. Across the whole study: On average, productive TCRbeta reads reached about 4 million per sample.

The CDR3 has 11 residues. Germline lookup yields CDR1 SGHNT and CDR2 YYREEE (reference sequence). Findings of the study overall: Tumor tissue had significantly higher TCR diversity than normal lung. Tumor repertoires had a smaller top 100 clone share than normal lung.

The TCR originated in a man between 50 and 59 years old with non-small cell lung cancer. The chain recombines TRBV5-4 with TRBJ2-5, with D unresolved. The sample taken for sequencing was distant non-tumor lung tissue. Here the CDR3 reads CASGAQETKYF. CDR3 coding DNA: TGTGCCAGCGGCGCACAAGAGACCAAGTACTTC.